Shown below are 21 T cell receptor beta chains from a single sample sequenced in a study of cytomegalovirus exposure and HLA in healthy donors. PCR employed 60 Vbeta and 13 Jbeta primers. Only in-frame clones appear in the TCRdb table, and some are missing; sequencing was by immunoSEQ multiplex PCR. The table includes around 150,000 clones, 65% to 85% detected once. The sequencing input was PBMCs. These receptors were collected from a man aged 60 to 69 in good health and CMV-seronegative.

The chain is built from TRBV5-1 and TRBJ2-7; 7 bases line up with TRBD1. Germline CDR1 SGHRS, CDR2 YFSETQ. The CDR3 runs to 13 residues. The V segment lost 4 bases and the J segment 2 bases; nucleotides outside the gene matches: 3. Written as DNA, the CDR3 is TGCGCCAGCAGCGTCGGGACAGCCTACGAGCAGTACTTC. Translation: CASSVGTAYEQYF.

This clone was recorded only once. The chain carries TRBV7-8 and TRBJ2-3; D remains unclear. Looked up from germline, CDR1 is SGHVS and CDR2 is FQNEAQ. The CDR3 is 15 amino acids. V lost 4 bases to trimming and J lost 0 bases, with 11 bases between them. Here the CDR3 DNA reads TGTGCCAGCAGCTCCCAGATTGCTAGCACAGATACGCAGTATTTT. Amino acids: CASSSQIASTDTQYF.

The chain couples TRBV14 to TRBJ2-4, with TRBD2 matching 7 bases. The germline gives CDR1 SGHDN, CDR2 FVKESK. CDR3 size: 15 residues. V lost 4 bases and J lost 3; bases outside the gene matches: 6. Here the CDR3 DNA reads TGTGCCAGCAGCCTGGGGGGGAAGGGCAAAAACATTCAGTACTTC. It yields the protein CASSLGGKGKNIQYF.

The J gene is TRBJ1-6, the V gene TRBV19; 7 nucleotides agree with TRBD1. This CDR3 has 14 residues. Germline CDR1 and CDR2: LNHDA and SQIVND (reference sequence). The junction had 5 bases not matched to a gene; V was cut back by 5 bases and J by 7 bases. The CDR3 DNA sequence: TGTGCCAGTAGTCCGCCGGGACAGAATTCACCCCTCCACTTT. It codes for CASSPPGQNSPLHF.

The CDR3 region has the DNA TGTGCCAGCAGCCCCACCACTTTCGAAAAACTGTTTTTT. Residues: CASSPTTFEKLFF. The chain couples TRBV16 to TRBJ1-4; D unclear. V was pared by 4 bases and J by 8 bases, with 11 bases between. The germline V gene encodes CDR1 KGHSY and CDR2 FQNENV. This CDR3 region has 13 residues.

This chain connects TRBV9 to TRBJ2-7; TRBD2 is a possible D gene (5 bases). The CDR3 runs 13 residues. V was clipped by 2 bases and J by 7 bases, with 13 bases between them. Looked up from germline, CDR1 is SGDLS and CDR2 is YYNGEE. Here the CDR3 reads CASSVPGGGEQYF. CDR3 nucleotide sequence: TGTGCCAGCAGCGTTCCTGGCGGCGGGGAGCAGTACTTC.

This clone came up a few times. V and J are TRBV5-6 and TRBJ2-3; D possibly corresponds to TRBD2 (5 bases). CDR3 length: 13 amino acids. Trimming removed 1 base at V and 4 bases at J, with 7 bases between. CDR1 and CDR2 (germline): SGHDT, YYEEEE. The CDR3 DNA is TGTGCCAGCAGCTTGCCGAGGGCAGATACGCAGTATTTT. Residues: CASSLPRADTQYF.

This clone appeared a few times. The V gene is TRBV28, the J gene TRBJ1-2; the D gene is possibly TRBD1 (6 bases). V was clipped by 2 bases and J by 5 bases, with 15 bases between them. CDR1 and CDR2 from the germline V gene are MDHEN and SYDVKM. The CDR3 is 15 amino acids. As DNA, the CDR3 is TGTGCCAGCAGTTTACTGGGCAGGGGACTATATGGCTACACCTTC. This translates into CASSLLGRGLYGYTF.

This clone was picked up many times. This chain links TRBV6-4 with TRBJ2-1; possibly TRBD2 for D (6 bases). This CDR3 contains 13 residues. The germline V gene has CDR1 MRHNA and CDR2 SNTAGT. The V and J ends lost 4 bases and 6 bases respectively, with 10 bases between them. The CDR3 bases are TGTGCCAGCAGTGGGGGGGACCCCAATGAGCAGTTCTTC. Its protein is CASSGGDPNEQFF.

The CDR3 DNA sequence: TGTGCCAGCAGCTCCCGGGCGGGGGGGCCGGGCAATGAGCAGTTCTTC. It encodes CASSSRAGGPGNEQFF. The genes are TRBV5-4 and TRBJ2-1; 9 positions agree with TRBD2. After removal of 3 bases from V and 6 bases from J, the junction contained 10 bases not matched to a gene. The CDR3 totals 16 residues. Looked up from germline, CDR1 is SGHNT and CDR2 is YYREEE (reference sequence).

This chain connects TRBV4-3 to TRBJ2-7; 9 positions agree with TRBD1. The CDR3 loop spans 20 amino acids. Per germline, CDR1 LGHNA and CDR2 YSLEER. The V segment lost 2 bases and the J segment 2 bases; nucleotides outside the gene matches: 19. CDR3 protein: CASSQKHRSVGDRVPYEQYF. CDR3 nucleotides: TGCGCCAGCAGCCAAAAGCATAGGAGTGTGGGGGACAGGGTCCCCTACGAGCAGTACTTC.

CDR3 nucleotide sequence: TGCGCCAGCAGCTTGGAGGGGTCCACCCCCTCCTACGAGCAGTACTTC. The encoded protein is CASSLEGSTPSYEQYF. V gene TRBV5-1 combines with J gene TRBJ2-7, with D maybe TRBD1 (5 bases). The germline gives CDR1 SGHRS, CDR2 YFSETQ. V lost 0 bases and J 0 bases, leaving 13 bases between the germline ends. The CDR3 contains 16 residues.

There are a few counts of this clone. The V and J genes are TRBV2 and TRBJ1-2; TRBD1 matches 10 bases. The CDR3 extends over 14 amino acids. Germline CDR1 SNHLY, CDR2 FYNNEI. Trimming at V came to 6 bases and at J to 4 bases, leaving 5 bases not matched to a gene. This chain's CDR3 is CASSAGTGAYGYTF. Written as DNA, the CDR3 is TGTGCCAGCAGCGCCGGGACAGGGGCCTATGGCTACACCTTC.

The chain joins TRBV5-1 to TRBJ1-1; tentative D call: TRBD1 (5 bases). CDR3 size: 14 residues. The germline V gene encodes CDR1 SGHRS and CDR2 YFSETQ. With 2 bases removed from V and 4 bases from J, the gap between germline ends came to 12 bases. The CDR3 coding sequence is TGCGCCAGCAGCTTCGGGGGACGTGGCACTGAAGCTTTCTTT. It yields the protein CASSFGGRGTEAFF.

The V and J genes are TRBV11-2 and TRBJ2-1; the match to TRBD2 covers 9 bases. This CDR3 contains 11 residues. Germline V CDR1 and CDR2: SGHAT, FQNNGV. The V and J ends lost 5 bases and 16 bases, in that order; junction bases with no gene match: 6. The CDR3 DNA is TGTGCCAGCAGCAACGGGACTAGCAATTTCTTC. Translation: CASSNGTSNFF.

The chain recombines TRBV6-1 with TRBJ2-3; D is perhaps TRBD1 (5 bases). V was shortened by 7 bases and J by 5 bases, with 13 bases between the two germline ends. From germline, CDR1 is MNHNS and CDR2 SASEGT. The CDR3 totals 13 residues. CDR3 nucleotide sequence: TGTGCCAGCATGAGGACAATCATAGATACGCAGTATTTT. It is translated as CASMRTIIDTQYF.

The rearrangement links TRBV25-1 to TRBJ2-7; 8 nucleotides line up with TRBD1. The V gene's germline CDR1 is MGHDK and CDR2 SYGVNS. This CDR3 region has 12 residues. CDR3 amino acids: CGSDRASYEQYF. Written as DNA, the CDR3 is TGTGGCTCGGACAGGGCCTCCTACGAGCAGTACTTC.

The chain is built from TRBV28 and TRBJ1-5, with a weak D call TRBD1 (6 bases). CDR3 length equals 14 residues. Between the trimmed V and J ends, which lost 6 bases and 6 bases, there was a span of 15 bases. Germline V lookup: CDR1 MDHEN, CDR2 SYDVKM. CDR3: CASSRGGNGQPQHF. For the CDR3, the DNA is TGTGCCAGCAGCCGAGGGGGAAATGGTCAGCCCCAGCATTTT.

The CDR3 protein is CARSRTDRRGRGPGQPQHF. CDR3 nucleotide sequence: TGTGCCAGAAGCCGGACGGACAGGAGGGGCAGGGGGCCAGGGCAGCCCCAGCATTTT. The chain links TRBV5-3 to TRBJ1-5; 8 bases align to TRBD1. TRBV5-3 is an open reading frame whose function is uncertain. The CDR3 spans 19 residues. The V segment lost 4 bases and the J segment 7 bases; nucleotides outside the gene matches: 22.

The rearrangement uses TRBV7-9 and TRBJ1-4, with TRBD1 matching over 7 bases. CDR1 is SEHNR, CDR2 FQNEAQ, per germline (reference sequence). This CDR3 has 15 amino acids. J was trimmed by 0 bases and V by 4 bases; bases with no gene match: 2. The CDR3 is CASSSGTATNEKLFF. Written as DNA, the CDR3 is TGTGCCAGCAGCTCCGGGACAGCAACTAATGAAAAACTGTTTTTT.

This clone was picked up one time. The genes are TRBV6-1 and TRBJ2-1; TRBD2 matches at 13 bases. The V gene's germline CDR1 is MNHNS and CDR2 SASEGT. CDR3 length: 16 residues. J lost 6 bases, V lost 4 bases, and 6 bases had no gene match. The CDR3 DNA follows: TGTGCCAGCAGTGCAGCCGGGACTAGCGGGACCAATGAGCAGTTCTTC. Translated, it gives CASSAAGTSGTNEQFF.